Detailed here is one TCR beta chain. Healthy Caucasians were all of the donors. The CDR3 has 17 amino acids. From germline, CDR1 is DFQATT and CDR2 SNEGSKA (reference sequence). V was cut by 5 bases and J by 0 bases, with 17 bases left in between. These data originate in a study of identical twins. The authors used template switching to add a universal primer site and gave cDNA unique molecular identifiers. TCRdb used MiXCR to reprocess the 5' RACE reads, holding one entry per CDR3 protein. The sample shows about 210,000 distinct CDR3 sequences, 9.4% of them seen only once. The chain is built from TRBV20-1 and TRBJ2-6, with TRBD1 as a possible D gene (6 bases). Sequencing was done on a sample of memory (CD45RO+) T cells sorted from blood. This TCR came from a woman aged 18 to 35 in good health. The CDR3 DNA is TGCAGTGCTTTCCCAGTTTGGGGGCACTCTGGGGCCAACGTCCTGACTTTC. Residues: CSAFPVWGHSGANVLTF.